The rows below give T cell receptor beta chains drawn from one sample of a study of T cell responses to AZD1222 COVID-19 vaccine. Profiled with immunoSEQ multiplex PCR; TCRdb holds only in-frame clones, not every one. Of fewer than 120,000 clones listed, nearly 90% are singletons. Source: peripheral blood, taken on day 0 of AZD1222 vaccination. These receptors originate from an adult in good health. The conserved cysteine and the conserved F or W are not part of the CDR3 here. The order of the fields is V gene, CDR3 length, D gene, J gene, CDR3 protein. The D gene is left open where the match is weak.

>TRBV28|13|NA|TRBJ2-3
ASSFTFSGTDTQY
>TRBV7-2|12|TRBD2|TRBJ2-4
ASNPGLAGDIQY
>TRBV3-1/TRBV3-2|11|TRBD1|TRBJ1-1
ASSLDRGLEAF
>TRBV29-1|10|NA|TRBJ1-1
SVHRDGGEAF
>TRBV12-3/TRBV12-4|11|NA|TRBJ2-7
ASSRGTTYEQY
>TRBV3-1/TRBV3-2|13|NA|TRBJ2-7
ASSQDPTPGDEQY
>TRBV7-2|15|NA|TRBJ1-2
ASSLDRSRSLDYGYT
>TRBV5-1|12|TRBD1|TRBJ1-1
ASSLDRGGTEAF
>TRBV6-2/TRBV6-3|12|NA|TRBJ1-2
ASSSSGARYGYT
>TRBV19|11|NA|TRBJ2-6
ASRASGANVLT
>TRBV11-2|17|TRBD2|TRBJ2-1
ASSLVDSGVSSSYNEQF
>TRBV2|15|NA|TRBJ2-7
ASSAEYRLFGSYEQY
>TRBV6-6|10|NA|TRBJ2-7
ASSSEGNEQY
>TRBV5-4|13|TRBD1|TRBJ1-2
ASSLAGTGNYGYT
>TRBV7-6|13|NA|TRBJ2-7
ASSRVRERGYEQY
>TRBV3-1/TRBV3-2|12|TRBD2|TRBJ2-7
ASSPGLAGDEQY
>TRBV19|14|NA|TRBJ2-1
ASSSYGSGPYNEQF
>TRBV4-1|14|NA|TRBJ2-1
ASSQDPAGFNNEQF
>TRBV9|14|TRBD1|TRBJ2-3
ASSVATGQGIDTQY
>TRBV5-1|13|NA|TRBJ1-1
ASSLSEGGSTEAF
>TRBV3-1/TRBV3-2|12|NA|TRBJ2-3
ASSQGEAGDTQY
>TRBV7-3|13|TRBD2|TRBJ2-3
ASSLVAGAPDTQY
>TRBV5-5|14|TRBD1|TRBJ2-7
ASSTLARDRYYEQY
>TRBV10-3|12|NA|TRBJ1-4
AISERGPNEKLF
>TRBV30|11|NA|TRBJ1-5
AWSVAPNQPQH
>TRBV28|13|NA|TRBJ1-6
ASSPTGLYNSPLH
>TRBV7-2|13|NA|TRBJ2-7
ASSLDHGSRYEQY
>TRBV7-3|11|TRBD2|TRBJ2-3
ASSSRGADTQY
>TRBV10-2|11|TRBD1|TRBJ1-2
ASSATGTGGYT